Each of the 3 T cell receptor beta chains below was sequenced from the same sample in a study of low-dose radiotherapy and immunotherapy resistance in tumors. Alpha and beta chains were covered, as first-strand cDNA relied on TRAV- and TRBV-specific primers. The authors ran about 21 PCR cycles to amplify TCRs with a constant-region primer and V-primer adapter. Using its own MiXCR run on the reads, TCRdb lists one record per CDR3 protein. The sample lists 7,500 to 10,000 distinct CDR3 sequences, approximately 70% occurring once. Source of these receptors: a human donor with advanced metastatic prostate, ovarian, gallbladder or colorectal cancer (not recorded which). This table probably holds off-target reads from a library built for another chain.

This rearrangement joins TRBV10-3 to TRBJ1-6; 8 bases are a match to TRBD1. Germline CDR1 is ENHRY and CDR2 is SYGVKD. The CDR3 totals 14 residues. J gave up 5 bases and V 6 bases, and 3 bases lay outside the gene matches. The CDR3 bases are TGTGCCATCAGCCAGGGGGCTGATAATTCACCCCTCCACTTT. It translates to CAISQGADNSPLHF.

The rearrangement uses TRBV4-3 and TRBJ2-1; TRBD1 agrees at 8 bases. This CDR3 has 17 amino acids. After removal of 0 bases from V and 2 bases from J, the junction contained 6 bases not matched to a gene. Germline CDR1 reads LGHNA; CDR2 reads YSLEER. The CDR3 bases are TGCGCCAGCAGCCAAGACTCCACAGGGGGAACCTACAATGAGCAGTTCTTC. Translation: CASSQDSTGGTYNEQFF.

This chain connects TRBV2 to TRBJ2-7; 11 bases are shared with TRBD2. The germline gives CDR1 SNHLY, CDR2 FYNNEI. Trimming took 2 bases from V and 5 from J; bases not matched to a gene: 5. This CDR3 contains 15 residues. As DNA, the CDR3 is TGTGCCAGCAGTGAATCTAGCGGGAGGAGGCACGAGCAGTACTTC. It yields the protein CASSESSGRRHEQYF.